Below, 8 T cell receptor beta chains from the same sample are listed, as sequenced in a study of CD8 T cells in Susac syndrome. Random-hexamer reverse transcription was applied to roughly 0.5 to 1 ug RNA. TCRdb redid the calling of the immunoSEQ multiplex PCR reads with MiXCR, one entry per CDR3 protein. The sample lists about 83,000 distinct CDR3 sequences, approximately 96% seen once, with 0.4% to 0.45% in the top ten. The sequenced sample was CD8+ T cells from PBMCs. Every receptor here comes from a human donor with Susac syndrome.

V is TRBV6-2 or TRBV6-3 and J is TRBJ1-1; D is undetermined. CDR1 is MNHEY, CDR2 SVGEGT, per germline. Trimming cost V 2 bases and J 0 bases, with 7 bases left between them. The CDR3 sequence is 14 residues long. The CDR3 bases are TGTGCCAGCAGTTACGGGGAAATGAACACTGAAGCTTTCTTT. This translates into CASSYGEMNTEAFF.

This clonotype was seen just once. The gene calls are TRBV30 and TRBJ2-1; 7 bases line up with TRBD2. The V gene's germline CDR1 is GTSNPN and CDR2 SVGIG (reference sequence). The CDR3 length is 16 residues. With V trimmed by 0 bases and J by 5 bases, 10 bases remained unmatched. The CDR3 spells CAWSVGSGLPHNEQFF. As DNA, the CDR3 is TGTGCCTGGAGTGTAGGTAGCGGGCTACCCCACAATGAGCAGTTCTTC.

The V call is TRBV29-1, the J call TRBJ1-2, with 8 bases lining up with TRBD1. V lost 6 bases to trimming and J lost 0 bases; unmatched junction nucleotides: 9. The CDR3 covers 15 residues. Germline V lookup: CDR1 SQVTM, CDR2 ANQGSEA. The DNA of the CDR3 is TGCAGCGTCGACCGGGACAGGCGATCTAACTATGGCTACACCTTC. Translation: CSVDRDRRSNYGYTF.

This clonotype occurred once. The DNA for the CDR3 is TGTGCCAGCAGTTTGCCGGGACTAGCGTCCGAGCAGTTCTTC. Translation: CASSLPGLASEQFF. The J gene is TRBJ2-1, the V gene TRBV12-3 or TRBV12-4; 10 bases agree with TRBD2. This CDR3 is built from 14 residues. The V gene end was trimmed by 3 bases and the J gene end by 10 bases; junction bases not matched to a gene: 6.

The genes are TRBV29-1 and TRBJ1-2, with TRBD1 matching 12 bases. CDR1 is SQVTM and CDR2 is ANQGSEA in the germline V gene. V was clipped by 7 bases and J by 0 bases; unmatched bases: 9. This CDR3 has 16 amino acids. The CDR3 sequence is CSARGTGGLTNYGYTF. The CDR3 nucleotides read TGCAGCGCACGGGGGACAGGGGGCCTTACTAACTATGGCTACACCTTC.

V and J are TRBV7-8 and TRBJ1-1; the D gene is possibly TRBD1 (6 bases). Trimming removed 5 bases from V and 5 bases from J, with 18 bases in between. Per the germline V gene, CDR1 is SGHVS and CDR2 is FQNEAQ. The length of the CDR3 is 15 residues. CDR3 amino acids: CASSVSRTARTEAFF. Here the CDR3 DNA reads TGTGCCAGCAGCGTAAGCAGGACAGCAAGAACTGAAGCTTTCTTT.

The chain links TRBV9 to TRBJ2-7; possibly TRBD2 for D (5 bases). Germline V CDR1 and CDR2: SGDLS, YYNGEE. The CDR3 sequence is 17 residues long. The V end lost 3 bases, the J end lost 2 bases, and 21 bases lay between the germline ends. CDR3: CASSASGVLAGAYEQYF. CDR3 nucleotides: TGTGCCAGCAGCGCCAGTGGTGTCCTAGCCGGGGCCTACGAGCAGTACTTC.

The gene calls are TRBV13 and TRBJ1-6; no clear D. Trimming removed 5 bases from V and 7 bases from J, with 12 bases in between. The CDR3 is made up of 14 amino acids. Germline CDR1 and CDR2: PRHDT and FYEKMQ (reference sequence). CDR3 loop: CASSAPEGNSPLHF. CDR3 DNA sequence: TGTGCCAGCAGCGCTCCGGAAGGCAATTCACCCCTCCACTTT.